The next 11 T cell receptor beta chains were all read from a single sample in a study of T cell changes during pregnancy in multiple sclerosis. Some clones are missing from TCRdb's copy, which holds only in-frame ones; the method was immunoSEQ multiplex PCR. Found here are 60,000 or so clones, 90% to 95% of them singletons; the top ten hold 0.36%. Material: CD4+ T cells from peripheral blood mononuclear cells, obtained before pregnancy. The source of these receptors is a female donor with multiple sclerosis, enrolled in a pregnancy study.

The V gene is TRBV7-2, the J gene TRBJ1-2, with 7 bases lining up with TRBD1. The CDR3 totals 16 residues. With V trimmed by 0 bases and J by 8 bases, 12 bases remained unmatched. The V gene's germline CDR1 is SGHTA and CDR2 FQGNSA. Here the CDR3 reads CASSLAAGQQPGGYTF. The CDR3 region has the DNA TGTGCCAGCAGCTTAGCGGCGGGACAGCAACCTGGGGGCTACACCTTC.

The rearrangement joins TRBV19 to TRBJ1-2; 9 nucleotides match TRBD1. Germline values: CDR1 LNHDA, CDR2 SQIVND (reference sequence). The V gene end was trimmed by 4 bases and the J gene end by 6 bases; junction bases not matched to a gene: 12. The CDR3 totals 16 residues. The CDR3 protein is CASSTGEDRGGNGYTF. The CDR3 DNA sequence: TGTGCCAGTAGTACCGGCGAGGACAGGGGAGGGAATGGCTACACCTTC.

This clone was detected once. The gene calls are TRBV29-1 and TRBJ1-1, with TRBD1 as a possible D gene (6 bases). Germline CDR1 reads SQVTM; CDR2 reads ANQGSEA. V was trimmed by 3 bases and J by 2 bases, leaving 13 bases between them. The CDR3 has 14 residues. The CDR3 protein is CSVESRGGNTEAFF. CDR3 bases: TGCAGCGTTGAGTCGAGGGGGGGAAACACTGAAGCTTTCTTT.

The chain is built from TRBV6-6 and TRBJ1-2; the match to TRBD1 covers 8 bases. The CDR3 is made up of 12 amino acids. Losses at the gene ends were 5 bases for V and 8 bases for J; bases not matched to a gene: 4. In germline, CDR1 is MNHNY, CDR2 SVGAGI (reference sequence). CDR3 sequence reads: CASSQGAGGYTF. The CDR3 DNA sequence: TGTGCCAGCAGTCAGGGGGCCGGGGGCTACACCTTC.

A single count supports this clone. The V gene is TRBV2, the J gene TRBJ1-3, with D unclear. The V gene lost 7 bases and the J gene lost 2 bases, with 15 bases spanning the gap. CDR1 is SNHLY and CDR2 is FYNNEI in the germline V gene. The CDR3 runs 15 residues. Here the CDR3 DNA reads TGTGCCAGCACCGGCAATGCGCGGGCTGGAAACACCATATATTTT. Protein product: CASTGNARAGNTIYF.

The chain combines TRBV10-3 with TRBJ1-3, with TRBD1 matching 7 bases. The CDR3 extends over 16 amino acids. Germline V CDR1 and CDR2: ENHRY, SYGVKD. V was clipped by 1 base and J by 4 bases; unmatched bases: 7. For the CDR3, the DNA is TGTGCCATCAGTGAGTTGAGTGACAGGGTCGGAAACACCATATATTTT. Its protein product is CAISELSDRVGNTIYF.

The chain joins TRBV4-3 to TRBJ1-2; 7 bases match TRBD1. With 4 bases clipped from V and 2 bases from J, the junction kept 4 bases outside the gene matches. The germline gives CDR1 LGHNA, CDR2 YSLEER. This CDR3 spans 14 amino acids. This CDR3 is CASSPGGSNYGYTF. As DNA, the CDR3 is TGCGCCAGCAGCCCAGGGGGGTCCAACTATGGCTACACCTTC.

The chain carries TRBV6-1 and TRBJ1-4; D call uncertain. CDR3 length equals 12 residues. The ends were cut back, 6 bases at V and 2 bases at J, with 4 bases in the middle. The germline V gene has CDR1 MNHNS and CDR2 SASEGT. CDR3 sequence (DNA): TGTGCCAGCAGACGGACTAATGAAAAACTGTTTTTT. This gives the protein CASRRTNEKLFF.

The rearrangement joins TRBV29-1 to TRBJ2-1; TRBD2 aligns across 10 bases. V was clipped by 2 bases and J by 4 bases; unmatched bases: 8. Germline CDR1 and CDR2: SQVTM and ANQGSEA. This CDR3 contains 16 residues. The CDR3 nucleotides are TGCAGCGTTGAATTTTCTAGCGGGAGCCGGTACAATGAGCAGTTCTTC. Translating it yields CSVEFSSGSRYNEQFF.

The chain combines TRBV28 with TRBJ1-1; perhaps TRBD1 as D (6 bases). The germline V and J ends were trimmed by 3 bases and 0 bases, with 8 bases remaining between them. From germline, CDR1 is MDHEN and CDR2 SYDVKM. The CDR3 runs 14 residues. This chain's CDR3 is CASSFTGLNTEAFF. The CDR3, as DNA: TGTGCCAGCAGTTTTACAGGGCTGAACACTGAAGCTTTCTTT.

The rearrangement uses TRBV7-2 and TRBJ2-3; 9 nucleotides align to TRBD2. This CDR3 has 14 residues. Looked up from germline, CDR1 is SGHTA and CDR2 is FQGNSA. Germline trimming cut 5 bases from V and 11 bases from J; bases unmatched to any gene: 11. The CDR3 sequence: CASSPGLAGSEQYF. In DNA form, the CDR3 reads TGTGCCAGCAGCCCGGGACTAGCAGGATCAGAGCAGTATTTT.